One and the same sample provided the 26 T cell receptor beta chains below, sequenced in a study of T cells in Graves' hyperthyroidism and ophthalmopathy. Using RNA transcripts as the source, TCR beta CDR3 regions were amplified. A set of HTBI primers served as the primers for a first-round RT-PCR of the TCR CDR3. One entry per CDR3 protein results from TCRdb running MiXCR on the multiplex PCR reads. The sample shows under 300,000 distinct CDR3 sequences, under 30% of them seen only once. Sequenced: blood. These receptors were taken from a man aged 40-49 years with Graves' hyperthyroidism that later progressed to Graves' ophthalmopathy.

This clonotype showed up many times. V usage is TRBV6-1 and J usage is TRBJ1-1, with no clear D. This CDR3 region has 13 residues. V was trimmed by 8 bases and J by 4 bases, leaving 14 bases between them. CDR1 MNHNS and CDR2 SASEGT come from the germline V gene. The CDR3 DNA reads TGTGCCAGCGGCCGAGGACCCTCCACTGAAGCTTTCTTT. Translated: CASGRGPSTEAFF.

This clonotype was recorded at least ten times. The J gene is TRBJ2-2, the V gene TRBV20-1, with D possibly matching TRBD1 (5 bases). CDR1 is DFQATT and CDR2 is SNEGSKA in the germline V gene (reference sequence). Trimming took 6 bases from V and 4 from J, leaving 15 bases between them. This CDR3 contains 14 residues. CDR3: CSALTSRGTGELFF. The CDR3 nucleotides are TGCAGTGCCCTCACCTCAAGGGGCACCGGGGAGCTGTTTTTT.

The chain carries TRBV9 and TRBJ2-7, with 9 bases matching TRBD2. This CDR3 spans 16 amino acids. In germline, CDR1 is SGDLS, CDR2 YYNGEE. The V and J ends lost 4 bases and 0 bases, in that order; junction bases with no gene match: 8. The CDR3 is CASSPRLAESSYEQYF. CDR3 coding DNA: TGTGCCAGCAGCCCGAGACTAGCGGAGAGCTCCTACGAGCAGTACTTC.

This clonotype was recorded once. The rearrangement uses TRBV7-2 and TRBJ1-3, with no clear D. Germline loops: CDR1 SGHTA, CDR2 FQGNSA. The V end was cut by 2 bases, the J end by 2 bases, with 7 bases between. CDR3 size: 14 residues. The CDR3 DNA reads TGTGCCAGCAGCTTAAGCAGCCCTGGAAACACCATATATTTT. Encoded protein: CASSLSSPGNTIYF.

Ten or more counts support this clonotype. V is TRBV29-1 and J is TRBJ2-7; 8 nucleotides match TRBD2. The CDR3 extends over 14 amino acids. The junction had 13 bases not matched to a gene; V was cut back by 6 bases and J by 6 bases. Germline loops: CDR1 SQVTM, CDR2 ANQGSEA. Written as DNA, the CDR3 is TGCAGCGTGGAACTAGCGGAGTCAGCCAGCGAGCAGTACTTC. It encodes CSVELAESASEQYF.

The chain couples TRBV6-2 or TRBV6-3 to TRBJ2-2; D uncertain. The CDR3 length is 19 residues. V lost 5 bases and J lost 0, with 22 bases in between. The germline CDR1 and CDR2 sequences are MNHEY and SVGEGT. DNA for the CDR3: TGTGCCAGCAGTCATCGAGACCCGACTCGCAGACCGAACACCGGGGAGCTGTTTTTT. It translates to CASSHRDPTRRPNTGELFF.

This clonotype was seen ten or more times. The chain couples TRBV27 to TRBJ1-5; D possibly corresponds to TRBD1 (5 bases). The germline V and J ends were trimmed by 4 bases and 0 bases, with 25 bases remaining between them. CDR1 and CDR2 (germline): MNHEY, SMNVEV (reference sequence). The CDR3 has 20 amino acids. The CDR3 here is CASSSRWQGDDGYSNQPQHF. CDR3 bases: TGTGCCAGCAGTTCCCGCTGGCAGGGTGACGACGGCTATAGCAATCAGCCCCAGCATTTT.

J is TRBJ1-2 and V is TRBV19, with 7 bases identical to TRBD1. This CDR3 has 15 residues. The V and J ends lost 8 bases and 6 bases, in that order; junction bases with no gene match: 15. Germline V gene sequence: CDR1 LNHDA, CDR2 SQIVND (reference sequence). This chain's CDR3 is CASSPQAGGGDGYTF. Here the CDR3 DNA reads TGTGCCAGTTCGCCCCAGGCAGGGGGTGGCGATGGCTACACCTTC.

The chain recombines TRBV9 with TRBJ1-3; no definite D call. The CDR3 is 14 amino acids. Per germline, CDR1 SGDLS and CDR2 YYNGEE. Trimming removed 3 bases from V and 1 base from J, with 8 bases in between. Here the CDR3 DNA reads TGTGCCAGCAGCGGCCGCACATCTGGAAACACCATATATTTT. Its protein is CASSGRTSGNTIYF. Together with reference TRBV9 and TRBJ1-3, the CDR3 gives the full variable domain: DSGVTQTPKHLITATGQRVTLRCSPRSGDLSVYWYQQSLDQGLQFLIQYYNGEERAKGNILERFSAQQFPDLHSELNLSSLELGDSALYFCASSGRTSGNTIYFGEGSWLTVV.

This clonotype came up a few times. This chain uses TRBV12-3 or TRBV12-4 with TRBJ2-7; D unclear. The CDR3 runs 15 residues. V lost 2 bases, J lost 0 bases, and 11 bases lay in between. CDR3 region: CASSLSAGSSYEQYF. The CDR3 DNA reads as TGTGCCAGCAGTTTATCAGCAGGCAGCTCCTACGAGCAGTACTTC.

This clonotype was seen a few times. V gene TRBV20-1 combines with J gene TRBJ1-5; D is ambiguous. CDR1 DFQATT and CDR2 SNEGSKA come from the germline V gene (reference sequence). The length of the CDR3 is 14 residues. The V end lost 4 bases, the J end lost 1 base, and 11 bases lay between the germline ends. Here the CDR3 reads CSATLVQSNQPQHF. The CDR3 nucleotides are TGCAGTGCTACCCTCGTCCAGAGCAATCAGCCCCAGCATTTT.

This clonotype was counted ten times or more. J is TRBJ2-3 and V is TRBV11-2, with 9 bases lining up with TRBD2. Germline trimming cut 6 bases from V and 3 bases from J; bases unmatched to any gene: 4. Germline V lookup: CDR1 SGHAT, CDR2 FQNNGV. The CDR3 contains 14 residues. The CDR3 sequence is CASSPGLATDTQYF. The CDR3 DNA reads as TGTGCCAGCAGTCCGGGACTAGCAACAGATACGCAGTATTTT. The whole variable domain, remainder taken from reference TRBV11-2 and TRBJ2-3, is EAGVAQSPRYKIIEKRQSVAFWCNPISGHATLYWYQQILGQGPKLLIQFQNNGVVDDSQLPKDRFSAERLKGVDSTLKIQPAKLEDSAVYLCASSPGLATDTQYFGPGTRLTVL.

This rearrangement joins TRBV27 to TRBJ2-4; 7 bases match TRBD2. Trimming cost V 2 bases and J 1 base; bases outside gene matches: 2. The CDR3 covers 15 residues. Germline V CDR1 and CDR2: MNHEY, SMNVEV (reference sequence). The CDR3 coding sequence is TGTGCCAGCAGTTTAGCGGGAGCGGCCAAAAACATTCAGTACTTC. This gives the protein CASSLAGAAKNIQYF.

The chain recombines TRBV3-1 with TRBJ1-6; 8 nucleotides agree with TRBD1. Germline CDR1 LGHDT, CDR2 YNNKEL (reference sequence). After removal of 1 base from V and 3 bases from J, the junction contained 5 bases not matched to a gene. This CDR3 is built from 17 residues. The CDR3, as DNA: TGTGCCAGCAGCCAAGGGACAGGGACGATCTATAATTCACCCCTCCACTTT. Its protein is CASSQGTGTIYNSPLHF.

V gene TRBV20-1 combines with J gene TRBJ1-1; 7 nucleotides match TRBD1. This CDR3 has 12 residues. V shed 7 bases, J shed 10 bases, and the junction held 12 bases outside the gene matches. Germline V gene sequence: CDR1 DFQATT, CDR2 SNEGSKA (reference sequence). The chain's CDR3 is CSVDRELTRAFF. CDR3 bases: TGCAGTGTCGACAGGGAATTGACCAGAGCTTTCTTT.

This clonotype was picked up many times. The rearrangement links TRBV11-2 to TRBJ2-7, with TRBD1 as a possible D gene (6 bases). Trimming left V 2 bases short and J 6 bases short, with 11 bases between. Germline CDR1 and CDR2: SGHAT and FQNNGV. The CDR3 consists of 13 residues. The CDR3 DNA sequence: TGTGCCAGCAGCTTAACAGGGCATAGCGAGCAGTACTTC. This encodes CASSLTGHSEQYF. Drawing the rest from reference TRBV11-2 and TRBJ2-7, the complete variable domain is EAGVAQSPRYKIIEKRQSVAFWCNPISGHATLYWYQQILGQGPKLLIQFQNNGVVDDSQLPKDRFSAERLKGVDSTLKIQPAKLEDSAVYLCASSLTGHSEQYFGPGTRLTVT.

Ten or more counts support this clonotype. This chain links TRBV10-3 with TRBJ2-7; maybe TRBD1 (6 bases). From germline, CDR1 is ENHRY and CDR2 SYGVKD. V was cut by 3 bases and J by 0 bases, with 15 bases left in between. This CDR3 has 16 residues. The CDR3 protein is CAISDSDSRFSYEQYF. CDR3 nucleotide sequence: TGTGCCATCAGTGATTCGGACAGCCGCTTCTCCTACGAGCAGTACTTC.

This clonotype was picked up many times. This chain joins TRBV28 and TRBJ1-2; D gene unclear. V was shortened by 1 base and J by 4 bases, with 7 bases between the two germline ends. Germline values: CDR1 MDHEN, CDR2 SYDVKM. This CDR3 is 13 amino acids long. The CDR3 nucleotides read TGTGCCAGCAGTTTATTGGGAGTCTATGGCTACACCTTC. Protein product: CASSLLGVYGYTF.

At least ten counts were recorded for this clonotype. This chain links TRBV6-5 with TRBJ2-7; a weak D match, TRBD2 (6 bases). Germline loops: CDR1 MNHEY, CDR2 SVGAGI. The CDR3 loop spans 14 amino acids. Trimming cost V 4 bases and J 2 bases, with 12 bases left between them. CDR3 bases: TGTGCCAGCAGTTCAGGGCGGGATACCTACGAGCAGTACTTC. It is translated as CASSSGRDTYEQYF.

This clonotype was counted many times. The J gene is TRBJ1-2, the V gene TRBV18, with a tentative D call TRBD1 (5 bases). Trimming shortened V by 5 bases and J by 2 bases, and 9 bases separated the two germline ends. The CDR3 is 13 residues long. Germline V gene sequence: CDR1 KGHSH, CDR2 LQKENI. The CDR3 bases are TGTGCCAGCTCATCGGACACGAACTATGGCTACACCTTC. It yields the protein CASSSDTNYGYTF.

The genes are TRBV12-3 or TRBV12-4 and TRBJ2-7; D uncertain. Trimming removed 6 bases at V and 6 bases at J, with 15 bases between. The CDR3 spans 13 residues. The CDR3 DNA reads TGTGCCAGCAGACCTAATCTGGTCCGCGAGCAGTACTTC. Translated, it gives CASRPNLVREQYF.

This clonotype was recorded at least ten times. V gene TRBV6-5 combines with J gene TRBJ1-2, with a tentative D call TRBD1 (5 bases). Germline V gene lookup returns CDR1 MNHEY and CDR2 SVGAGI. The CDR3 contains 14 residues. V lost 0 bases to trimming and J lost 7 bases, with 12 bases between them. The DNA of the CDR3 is TGTGCCAGCAGTTACTCCCGCAGGGTTGTTGGCTACACCTTC. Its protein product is CASSYSRRVVGYTF.

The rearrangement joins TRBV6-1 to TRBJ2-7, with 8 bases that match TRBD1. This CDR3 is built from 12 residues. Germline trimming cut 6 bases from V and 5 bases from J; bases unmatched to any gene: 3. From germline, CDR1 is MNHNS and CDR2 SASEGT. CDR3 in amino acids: CASRDRAHEQYF. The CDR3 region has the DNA TGTGCCAGCAGGGACAGGGCCCACGAGCAGTACTTC.

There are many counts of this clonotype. The CDR3 sequence: CASRSGVGTGELFF. The CDR3 DNA sequence: TGTGCCAGCAGGTCGGGCGTCGGGACCGGGGAGCTGTTTTTT. The gene calls are TRBV6-1 and TRBJ2-2; D gene unclear. The CDR3 covers 14 residues. Per germline, CDR1 MNHNS and CDR2 SASEGT. V lost 6 bases and J 5 bases, leaving 13 bases between the germline ends.

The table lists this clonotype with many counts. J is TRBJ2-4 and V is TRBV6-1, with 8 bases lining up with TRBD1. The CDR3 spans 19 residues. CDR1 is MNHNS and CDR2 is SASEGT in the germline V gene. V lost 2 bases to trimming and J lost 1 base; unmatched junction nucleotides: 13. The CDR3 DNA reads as TGTGCCAGCAGTGAACGGGCAGGGGGCGCGAGTCCGGCCAAAAACATTCAGTACTTC. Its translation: CASSERAGGASPAKNIQYF.

The CDR3 loop is CASSQPGDSNQPQHF. CDR3 bases: TGCGCCAGCAGCCAACCGGGGGATAGCAATCAGCCCCAGCATTTT. The V and J genes are TRBV4-1 and TRBJ1-5; maybe TRBD1 (5 bases). Deletions cut 2 bases from V and 0 bases from J, with 8 bases between. Germline values: CDR1 MGHRA, CDR2 YSYEKL. The CDR3 totals 15 residues.